What follows are 4 T cell receptor beta chains derived from one specimen sequenced in a study of T cell repertoires in cytomegalovirus infection. A single record per CDR3 protein comes from TCRdb applying MiXCR to the reads. This sample has 350,000 to 400,000 distinct CDR3 sequences, with approximately 30% found just once. Their recognized antigens are unknown. This specimen was cultured PBMCs, taken from culture after CMV antigen stimulation. These receptors all come from a human donor in good health (CMV status not recorded). Some clones in this sample may be carry-over from other donors' samples.

This clonotype was counted a few times. The V call is TRBV11-2, the J call TRBJ2-1, with unresolved D. The CDR3 sequence is 14 residues long. Germline CDR1 and CDR2: SGHAT and FQNNGV. Between the trimmed V and J ends, which lost 5 bases and 4 bases, there was a span of 12 bases. The CDR3: CASSKQTDYNEQFF. DNA of the CDR3: TGTGCCAGCAGCAAACAGACGGATTACAATGAGCAGTTCTTC.

The table lists this clonotype with a few counts. The gene calls are TRBV19 and TRBJ1-3; D unclear. The CDR3 loop spans 14 amino acids. V lost 3 bases and J lost 4, with 10 bases in between. In germline, CDR1 is LNHDA, CDR2 SQIVND (reference sequence). CDR3 amino acids: CASSMRSGGNTIYF. As DNA, the CDR3 is TGTGCCAGTAGTATGAGGTCAGGAGGAAACACCATATATTTT.

The chain combines TRBV7-8 with TRBJ2-2, with a tentative D call TRBD2 (6 bases). The CDR3 loop spans 16 amino acids. Germline CDR1 is SGHVS and CDR2 is FQNEAQ. With 5 bases removed from V and 10 bases from J, the gap between germline ends came to 23 bases. CDR3 sequence (DNA): TGTGCCAGCAGCCCTCGGACTAATCGGAGAGACGAGGAGCTGTTTTTT. Its protein is CASSPRTNRRDEELFF.

This clonotype was counted between two and nine times. The V call is TRBV7-8, the J call TRBJ2-7, with TRBD2 as a possible D gene (6 bases). This CDR3 comprises 13 residues. Trimming removed 5 bases from V and 4 bases from J, with 12 bases in between. Germline loops: CDR1 SGHVS, CDR2 FQNEAQ. CDR3 nucleotides: TGTGCCAGCAGCCCGCGGGCGGGGTACGAGCAGTACGTC. Amino acids: CASSPRAGYEQYV.